This T cell receptor (beta chain) is from a study of graft-versus-host responses after intestinal transplantation. In the study overall: Grafts that recipients had were multivisceral, liver-intestinal, or isolated intestinal transplants.

The count of this clone is one. Its specificity is unknown. This CDR3 region has 15 residues. Trimming removed 2 bases from V and 5 bases from J; junction bases left unmatched: 6. Germline V gene data show CDR1 as MNHEY and CDR2 as SVGAGI. The protocol was immunoSEQ multiplex PCR, while the TCRdb copy is restricted to in-frame clones and leaves out a portion. This sample carries approximately 120,000 clones, approximately 92% of them seen once, and the ten largest clones take about 0.16%. The receptor was derived from a human donor who received an intestinal transplant. Sample: unstimulated CD4+ T cells sorted from spleen or lymph node cells, taken before intestinal transplant. This chain links TRBV6-5 with TRBJ1-2, with 9 positions matching TRBD1. CDR3 nucleotides: TGTGCCAGCAGTTACCCGGGACAGGGATGGTATGGCTACACCTTC. Amino acids: CASSYPGQGWYGYTF.